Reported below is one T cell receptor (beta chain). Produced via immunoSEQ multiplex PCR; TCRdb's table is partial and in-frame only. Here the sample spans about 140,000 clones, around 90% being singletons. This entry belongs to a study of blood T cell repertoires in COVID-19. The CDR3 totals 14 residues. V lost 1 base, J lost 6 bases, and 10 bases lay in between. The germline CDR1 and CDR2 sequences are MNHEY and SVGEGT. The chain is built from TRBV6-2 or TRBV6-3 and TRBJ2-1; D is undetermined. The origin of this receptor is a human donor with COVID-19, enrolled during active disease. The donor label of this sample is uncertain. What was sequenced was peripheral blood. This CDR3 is CASSYFDWSNEQFF. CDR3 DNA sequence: TGTGCCAGCAGTTACTTTGACTGGTCCAATGAGCAGTTCTTC.